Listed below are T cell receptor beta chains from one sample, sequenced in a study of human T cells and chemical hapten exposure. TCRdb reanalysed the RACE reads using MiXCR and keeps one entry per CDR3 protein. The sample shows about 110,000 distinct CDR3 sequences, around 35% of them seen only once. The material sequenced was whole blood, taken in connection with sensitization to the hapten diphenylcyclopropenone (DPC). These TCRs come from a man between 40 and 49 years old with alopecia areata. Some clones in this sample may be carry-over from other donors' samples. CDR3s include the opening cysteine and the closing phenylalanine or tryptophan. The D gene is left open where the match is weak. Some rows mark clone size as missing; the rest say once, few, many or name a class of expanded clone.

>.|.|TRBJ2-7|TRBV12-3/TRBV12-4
TGTGCCAGCAGTTCCGCCTCCGGGACGGAATACGAGCAGTACTTC
CASSSASGTEYEQYF
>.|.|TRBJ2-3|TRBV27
TGTGCCAGCAGTCAGAGCAAGAACACAGATACGCAGTATTTT
CASSQSKNTDTQYF
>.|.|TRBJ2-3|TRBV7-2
TGTGCCAGCAGCACCCGGGAGCTAAATACGCAGTATTTT
CASSTRELNTQYF
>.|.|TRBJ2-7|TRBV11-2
TGTGCCAGCAGCACCCATCTTGGGTCCGGCGGCGAGCAGTACTTC
CASSTHLGSGGEQYF
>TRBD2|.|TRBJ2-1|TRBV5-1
TGCGCCAGCAGCTCGACTAGCGGGTGGGGGGATGAGCAGTTCTTC
CASSSTSGWGDEQFF
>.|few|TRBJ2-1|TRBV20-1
TGCAGTGCTAGAGATCTGTCTAGCTCCAATGAGCAGTTCTTC
CSARDLSSSNEQFF
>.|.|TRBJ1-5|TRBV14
TGTGCCAGCAGCCAAGATTGGGGTCAGCCCCAGCATTTT
CASSQDWGQPQHF
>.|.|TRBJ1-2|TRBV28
TGTGCCAGCAGTGTAACAGGGACCGCCCTACCCCTCTATGGCTACACCTTC
CASSVTGTALPLYGYTF
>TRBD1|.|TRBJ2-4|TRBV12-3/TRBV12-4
TGTGCCAGCAGCTGGGACAGGGGATTTGACATTCAGTACTTC
CASSWDRGFDIQYF
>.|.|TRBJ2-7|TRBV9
TGTGCCAGCAGCGCGTCAGCCGACGGTAAGCAGTACTTC
CASSASADGKQYF
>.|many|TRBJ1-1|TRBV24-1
TGTGCCACCAGTGAGGGCAGCCATCATCAGCTCTTT
CATSEGSHHQLF
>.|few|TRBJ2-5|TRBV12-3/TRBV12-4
TGTGCCAGCAGTCCACAGGGTCGGGAGACCCAGTACTTC
CASSPQGRETQYF
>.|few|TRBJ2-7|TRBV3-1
TGTGCCAGCAGCCCAGGACTGAGCGCAATCCCCTACGAGCAGTACTTC
CASSPGLSAIPYEQYF
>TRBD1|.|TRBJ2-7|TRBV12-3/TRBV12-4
TGTGCCAGCAGGGGGACAGCCTTAACCTACGAGCAGTACTTC
CASRGTALTYEQYF
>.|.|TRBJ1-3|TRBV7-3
TGTGCCAGCAGACCCGACCCCTCTGGAAACACCATATATTTT
CASRPDPSGNTIYF
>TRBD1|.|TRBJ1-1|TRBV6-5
TGTGCCAGCAGCTCGGGACAGGGATCTTTGAACACTGAAGCTTTCTTT
CASSSGQGSLNTEAFF
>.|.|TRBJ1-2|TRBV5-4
TGTGCCAGCAGCGGCAGGGTTGGCTACACCTTC
CASSGRVGYTF
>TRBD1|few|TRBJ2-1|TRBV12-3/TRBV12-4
TGTGCCAGCAGTTTACCCAACAGGGGAACCTACAATGAGCAGTTCTTC
CASSLPNRGTYNEQFF
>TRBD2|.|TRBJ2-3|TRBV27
TGTGCCAGCACCTTAGCGGGAAGCACAGATACGCAGTATTTT
CASTLAGSTDTQYF
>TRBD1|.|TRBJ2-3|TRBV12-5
TGTGCTAGTGGTTTGTCCAAGACAGGGCTAGATACGCAGTATTTT
CASGLSKTGLDTQYF
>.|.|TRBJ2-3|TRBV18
TGTGCCAGCTCACCTGGGACCAACACAGATACGCAGTATTTT
CASSPGTNTDTQYF
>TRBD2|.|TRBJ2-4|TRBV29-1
TGCAGCGTTGAAGGCCATACGGGGGAGGGAATAAACATTCAGTACTTC
CSVEGHTGEGINIQYF
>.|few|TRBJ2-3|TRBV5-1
TGCGCCAGCAGCTTGGTTGACAGCCAGGGTGCAGATACGCAGTATTTT
CASSLVDSQGADTQYF
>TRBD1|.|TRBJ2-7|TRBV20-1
TGCAGTGCTAGAGATTACCGGCGACAGGGTAGACCCTACGAGCAGTACTTC
CSARDYRRQGRPYEQYF
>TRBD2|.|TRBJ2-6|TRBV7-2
TGTGCCAGCAGCTTAGGCAGCGGGAGAAACGTCCTGACTTTC
CASSLGSGRNVLTF
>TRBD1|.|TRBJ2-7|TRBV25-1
TGTGCCAGCACCGGGACAGGGCCTATCTACGAGCAGTACTTC
CASTGTGPIYEQYF
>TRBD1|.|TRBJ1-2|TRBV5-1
TGCGCCAGCAGCTCCGGAGGACAGGGGTTCAATGGCTACACCTTC
CASSSGGQGFNGYTF
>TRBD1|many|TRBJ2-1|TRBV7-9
TGTGCCAGCAGTCCAGGGGGCGATGAGCAGTTCTTC
CASSPGGDEQFF
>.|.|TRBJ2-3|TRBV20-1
TGCAGTGCTAGAGCCCCAAGTGGAACAGATACGCAGTATTTT
CSARAPSGTDTQYF
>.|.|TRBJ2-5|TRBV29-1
TGCAGCGTCGGGGAACAACGACGCGAGACCCAGTACTTC
CSVGEQRRETQYF
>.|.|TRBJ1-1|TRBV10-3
TGTGCCATCACCCAAGGGGGAGTCACTGAAGCTTTCTTT
CAITQGGVTEAFF
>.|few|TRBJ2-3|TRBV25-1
TGTGCCAGCAGTGATCGGGGCCCATTCACAGATACGCAGTATTTT
CASSDRGPFTDTQYF
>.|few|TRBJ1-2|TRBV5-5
TGTGCCAGCAGCTTGGGGGCCAGCCCCTTTAACTATGGCTACACCTTC
CASSLGASPFNYGYTF
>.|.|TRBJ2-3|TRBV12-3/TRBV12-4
TGTGCCAGCAGTGCTCACGCCACAGATACGCAGTATTTT
CASSAHATDTQYF
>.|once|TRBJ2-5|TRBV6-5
TGTGCCAGCAGAAAGCTCGACAGGCGCCAAGAGACCCAGTACTTC
CASRKLDRRQETQYF
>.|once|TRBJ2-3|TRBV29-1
TGCAGCGAACAAGAGGTAGATACGCAGTATTTT
CSEQEVDTQYF
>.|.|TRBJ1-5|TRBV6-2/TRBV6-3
TGTGCCAGCAGCCCCTCGACAGGAGGGTATAGCAATCAGCCCCAGCATTTT
CASSPSTGGYSNQPQHF
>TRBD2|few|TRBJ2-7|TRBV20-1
TGCAGTGCTAGACCCTACACCCTAGCGGCCTCCTACGAGCAGTACTTC
CSARPYTLAASYEQYF
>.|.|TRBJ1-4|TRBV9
TGTGCCAGCAGCGTATTGGGGACACCCACGGAAAAACTGTTTTTT
CASSVLGTPTEKLFF
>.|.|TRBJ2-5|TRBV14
TGTGCCAGCAGCCAAGTTCGGGGCCGGGAGACCCAGTACTTC
CASSQVRGRETQYF
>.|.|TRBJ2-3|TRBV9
TGTGCCAGCAGCTCTTACCCCGGGACTCACACAGATACGCAGTATTTT
CASSSYPGTHTDTQYF
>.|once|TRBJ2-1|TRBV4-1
TGCGCCAGCAGCCAAGAAGGGGGGACGGAGGGCCGATTCTACAATGAGCAGTTCTTC
CASSQEGGTEGRFYNEQFF
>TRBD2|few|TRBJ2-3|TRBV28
TGTGCCAGCAGTCCGATAGCGGGTCCTAGCACAGATACGCAGTATTTT
CASSPIAGPSTDTQYF
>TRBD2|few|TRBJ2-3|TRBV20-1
TGCAGTGCCATCGGGACTAGCTTACTCACAGATACGCAGTATTTT
CSAIGTSLLTDTQYF
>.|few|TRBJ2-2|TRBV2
TGTGCCAGCGGGACGGACACCGGGGAGCTGTTTTTT
CASGTDTGELFF
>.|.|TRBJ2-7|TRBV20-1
TGCAGTGCTAATGGCGGTCCTGACACCTACGAGCAGTACTTC
CSANGGPDTYEQYF
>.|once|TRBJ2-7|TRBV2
TGTGCCAGCAGTGAACGGTCGGGGTCTCGAGAGCAGTACTTC
CASSERSGSREQYF
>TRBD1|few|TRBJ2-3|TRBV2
TGTGCCAGCACCCGACAGGGTACAGATACGCAGTATTTT
CASTRQGTDTQYF
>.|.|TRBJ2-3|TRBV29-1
TGCAGCGTTGGGTTGGACAAGATACGTGATACGCAGTATTTT
CSVGLDKIRDTQYF
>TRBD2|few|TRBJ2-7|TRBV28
TGTGCCAGCACATCTCCTAGCGGTTCCTACGAGCAGTACTTC
CASTSPSGSYEQYF
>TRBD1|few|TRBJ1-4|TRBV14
TGTGCCAGCAGCCAACGACAGGGGATAAGCGAAAAACTGTTTTTT
CASSQRQGISEKLFF
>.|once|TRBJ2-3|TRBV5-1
TGCGCCAGCAGCGACCCCGGATCCTCTAGCACAGATACGCAGTATTTT
CASSDPGSSSTDTQYF
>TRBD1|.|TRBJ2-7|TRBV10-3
TGTGCCTCCTTAAGGACAGGGGGCTACGAGCAGTACTTC
CASLRTGGYEQYF
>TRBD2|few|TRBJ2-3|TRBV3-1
TGTGCCAGCAGCCCAACACTAGCGGAGGGAGATACGCAGTATTTT
CASSPTLAEGDTQYF